Sequencing of this TCR beta chain was carried out in a study of immune characterization of retroperitoneal liposarcoma. J gave up 3 bases and V 4 bases, and 4 bases lay outside the gene matches. This CDR3 region has 16 residues. Looked up from germline, CDR1 is MNHEY and CDR2 is SMNVEV (reference sequence). TCRdb reprocessed the PCR reads with MiXCR, giving one entry per CDR3 protein. The table includes 1,500 to 2,500 distinct CDR3 sequences, approximately 30% detected once. The J gene is TRBJ2-3, the V gene TRBV27; TRBD2 matches 13 bases. The sequenced material came from tumor tissue. The receptor comes from a female donor with retroperitoneal liposarcoma. The CDR3 bases are TGTGCCAGCAGTTCCAGACTAGCGGGAGGTACAGATACGCAGTATTTT. This codes for CASSSRLAGGTDTQYF.